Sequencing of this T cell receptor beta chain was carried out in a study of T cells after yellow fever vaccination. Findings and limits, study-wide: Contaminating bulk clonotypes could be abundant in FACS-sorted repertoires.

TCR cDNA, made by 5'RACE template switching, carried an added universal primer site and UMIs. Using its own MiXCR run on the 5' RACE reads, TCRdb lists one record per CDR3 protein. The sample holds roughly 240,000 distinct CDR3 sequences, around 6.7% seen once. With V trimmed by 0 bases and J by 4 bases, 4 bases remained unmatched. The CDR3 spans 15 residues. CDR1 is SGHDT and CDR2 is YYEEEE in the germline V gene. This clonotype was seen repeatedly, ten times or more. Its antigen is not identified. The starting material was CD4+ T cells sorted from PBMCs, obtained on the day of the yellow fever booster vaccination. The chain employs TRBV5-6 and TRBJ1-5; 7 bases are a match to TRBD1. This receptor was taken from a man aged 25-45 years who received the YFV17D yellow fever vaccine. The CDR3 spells CASSLGDSANQPQHF. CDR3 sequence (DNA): TGTGCCAGCAGCTTGGGGGACAGCGCGAATCAGCCCCAGCATTTT.